A single count supports the clone carrying this T cell receptor (beta chain). The sample originates from a study of CD8 T cells in Susac syndrome. An input of about 0.5 to 1 ug of RNA was subjected to reverse transcription using random hexamers. TCRdb used MiXCR to reprocess the immunoSEQ multiplex PCR reads, holding one entry per CDR3 protein. The table has 100,000 to 150,000 distinct CDR3 sequences, approximately 79% seen once. The clonotype comes from a human donor with multiple sclerosis. Sequencing was done on a sample of CD8+ T cells from PBMCs.

CDR3 in amino acids: CARRGGWAKNIQYF. CDR3 nucleotide sequence: TGCGCCAGACGGGGAGGTTGGGCCAAAAACATTCAGTACTTC. The chain joins TRBV23-1 to TRBJ2-4; D is possibly TRBD2 (6 bases). TRBV23-1 is noted as an ORF with a role that remains uncertain. V lost 9 bases and J 1 base, leaving 13 bases between the germline ends. The CDR3 consists of 14 residues.